This TCR beta chain was captured in a study of OX40 agonist ivuxolimab in advanced cancers. Study findings and constraints: Normalized expansion of T-cell clones was also low for some nonresponders.

TCRdb's table, derived via immunoSEQ multiplex PCR, lists solely in-frame clones and lacks some. The table shows some 70,000 clones, with roughly 90% occurring only once. The ends lost 0 bases at V and 7 bases at J; junction bases unmatched: 3. There are 13 residues in the CDR3. Germline loops: CDR1 GTSNPN, CDR2 SVGIG (reference sequence). As for this clone: Its antigen is still unknown.

This sequence was found in an adult with an advanced solid tumor such as melanoma, head and neck, liver or kidney cancer. The sequences come from CD4+ or CD8+ T cells sorted from blood, collected in a trial of the OX40 agonist ivuxolimab. The rearrangement uses TRBV30 and TRBJ1-2, with 9 bases aligning to TRBD1. The CDR3 region has the DNA TGTGCCTGGAGTGTAACAGGGGGCCTTGGCTACACCTTC. It encodes CAWSVTGGLGYTF.